Following are 25 T cell receptor beta chains from one sample sequenced in a study of T cells in placental villitis. Study conclusions and caveats: Villitis of unknown etiology placentae had higher clonality than controls, median roughly 0.057 versus 0.006.

The immunoSEQ assay was v4. Assay used: immunoSEQ multiplex PCR; TCRdb lists only in-frame clones, some missing. The profile shows just under 1,500 clones, around 80% of them singletons. Their antigen targets remain unknown. What was sequenced was placental tissue containing maternal and fetal cells. These receptors all stem from a human patient with villitis of unknown etiology; the placental T cells may come from both mother and fetus.

The chain is built from TRBV5-4 and TRBJ1-5, with D perhaps TRBD1 (5 bases). This CDR3 region has 16 residues. The V gene lost 5 bases and the J gene lost 1 base, with 16 bases spanning the gap. Germline V CDR1 and CDR2: SGHNT, YYREEE (reference sequence). The CDR3 spells CASSVGPWGSNQPQHF. The CDR3 region has the DNA TGTGCCAGCAGTGTGGGGCCATGGGGCAGCAATCAGCCCCAGCATTTT.

The chain recombines TRBV19 with TRBJ2-3, with TRBD2 as a possible D gene (5 bases). In germline, CDR1 is LNHDA, CDR2 SQIVND (reference sequence). Deletions cut 8 bases from V and 6 bases from J, with 6 bases between. The CDR3 is 10 amino acids. The CDR3 loop reads CASEGDTQYF. CDR3 nucleotides: TGTGCCAGTGAGGGCGATACGCAGTATTTT. The full variable domain, in which reference TRBV19 and TRBJ2-3 provide the parts outside the CDR3, is DGGITQSPKYLFRKEGQNVTLSCEQNLNHDAMYWYRQDPGQGLRLIYYSQIVNDFQKGDIAEGYSVSREKKESFPLTVTSAQKNPTAFYLCASEGDTQYFGPGTRLTVL.

V usage is TRBV4-1 and J usage is TRBJ2-1; 9 bases map to TRBD2. Trimming at V came to 8 bases and at J to 0 bases, leaving 5 bases not matched to a gene. Looked up from germline, CDR1 is MGHRA and CDR2 is YSYEKL. The CDR3 extends over 15 amino acids. The CDR3 nucleotides are TGCGCCAGCGCGGGGGGGCCTAGCTCCTACAATGAGCAGTTCTTC. This codes for CASAGGPSSYNEQFF.

The genes are TRBV27 and TRBJ2-3; 15 bases match TRBD2. CDR1 is MNHEY and CDR2 is SMNVEV in the germline V gene (reference sequence). The CDR3 is 17 amino acids. Unmatched junction bases numbered 4, after V lost 0 bases and J lost 6 bases. The CDR3 nucleotides are TGTGCCAGCAGTTTATCAGGGACTAGCGGGGGGATTGATACGCAGTATTTT. Translation gives CASSLSGTSGGIDTQYF.

This rearrangement joins TRBV28 to TRBJ2-7, with 7 bases that match TRBD1. Germline V CDR1 and CDR2: MDHEN, SYDVKM. J lost 3 bases, V lost 3 bases, and 2 bases had no gene match. This CDR3 comprises 13 residues. The CDR3 DNA reads as TGTGCCAGCAGTTTTTGGGACAGCTACGAGCAGTACTTC. Its translation is CASSFWDSYEQYF.

To note about this clone: One base away lies a much larger clone, so this may be a sequencing read error. At the DNA level, this CDR3 is encoded by other sequences in the same sample as well. The chain employs TRBV13 and TRBJ2-7, with TRBD1 matching over 7 bases. There are 14 residues in the CDR3. CDR1 is PRHDT, CDR2 FYEKMQ, per germline (reference sequence). The CDR3 DNA sequence: TGTGCCAGCAGCCCCCAGGGGGACCCCTACGAGCAGTACTTT. Protein product: CASSPQGDPYEQYF.

The rearrangement joins TRBV12-5 to TRBJ2-1, with D perhaps TRBD1 or TRBD2 (5 bases each). CDR3 length: 16 amino acids. Germline values: CDR1 LGHNT, CDR2 FRNRAP. Trimming pared 0 bases from V and 6 bases from J, leaving 15 bases between. DNA of the CDR3: TGTGCTAGTGGTTTGGTATCAGGGTCAGGGACCAATGAGCAGTTCTTC. This translates into CASGLVSGSGTNEQFF.

Remarks on this clone: At one end the junction does not follow the germline gene, possibly because of a read error. The chain is built from TRBV27 and TRBJ1-2; D ambiguous. The germline gives CDR1 MNHEY, CDR2 SMNVEV (reference sequence). CDR3 length: 13 residues. The CDR3 nucleotides are TGTGCTAGCAGTTTAAGCCAGTTTTATGGCTACACCTTC. This sequence encodes CASSLSQFYGYTF.

The J gene is TRBJ1-6, the V gene TRBV4-1; 7 bases match TRBD1. This CDR3 region has 15 residues. Per germline, CDR1 MGHRA and CDR2 YSYEKL. V lost 1 base and J lost 9; bases outside the gene matches: 6. CDR3 loop: CASSQAGGRSSPLHF. DNA for the CDR3: TGCGCCAGCAGCCAAGCAGGGGGTAGGAGTTCACCCCTCCACTTT.

This clone was seen a handful of times. Other DNA sequences of this sample code for an identical CDR3. The J gene is TRBJ2-7, the V gene TRBV27; D might be TRBD1 (7 bases). V gave up 2 bases and J gave up 4 bases, with 9 bases separating them. Germline V gene data show CDR1 as MNHEY and CDR2 as SMNVEV (reference sequence). The CDR3 is made up of 13 amino acids. The DNA of the CDR3 is TGTGCCAGCAGTTTAGCAGGGGGGTACGAGCAGTACTTC. Translation: CASSLAGGYEQYF.

The rearrangement joins TRBV28 to TRBJ1-2; D uncertain. V was pared by 10 bases and J by 0 bases, with 12 bases between. This CDR3 spans 13 amino acids. CDR1 MDHEN and CDR2 SYDVKM come from the germline V gene. The CDR3, as DNA: TGTGCCACCCGTGACACTGCTAACTATGGCTACACCTTC. Encoded protein: CATRDTANYGYTF.

The chain has TRBV6-5 and TRBJ1-4; 8 nucleotides match TRBD1. Germline V lookup: CDR1 MNHEY, CDR2 SVGAGI. This CDR3 comprises 15 residues. After removal of 5 bases from V and 7 bases from J, the junction contained 9 bases not matched to a gene. The CDR3 bases are TGTGCCAGCAGTCTCCTACAGGGGGAGCGTGAAAAACTGTTTTTT. It specifies CASSLLQGEREKLFF.

The chain employs TRBV27 and TRBJ2-7, with D maybe TRBD1 (7 bases). The V end lost 4 bases, the J end lost 3 bases, and 16 bases lay between the germline ends. This CDR3 region has 15 residues. The germline V gene encodes CDR1 MNHEY and CDR2 SMNVEV (reference sequence). CDR3 loop: CASSSHRQGGYEQYF. The CDR3 coding sequence is TGTGCCAGCAGTTCCCACCGACAGGGAGGCTACGAGCAGTACTTC.

This chain links TRBV9 with TRBJ1-3, with D maybe TRBD1 (5 bases). The CDR3 loop spans 17 amino acids. V gave up 4 bases and J gave up 0 bases, with 17 bases separating them. Germline V gene sequence: CDR1 SGDLS, CDR2 YYNGEE. The CDR3 loop reads CASSPGGALGSGNTIYF. The CDR3 DNA sequence: TGTGCCAGCAGCCCCGGAGGGGCCCTGGGCTCTGGAAACACCATATATTTT.

This chain connects TRBV29-1 to TRBJ1-1; D ambiguous. The germline V gene has CDR1 SQVTM and CDR2 ANQGSEA. V was trimmed by 4 bases and J by 0 bases, leaving 15 bases between them. The CDR3 is 15 residues long. The CDR3 protein is CSVAVHMGLNTEAFF. The CDR3 DNA is TGCAGCGTTGCTGTTCATATGGGGTTGAACACTGAAGCTTTCTTT.

This rearrangement joins TRBV18 to TRBJ2-7; a possible D gene is TRBD1 (6 bases). The CDR3 consists of 13 residues. The V end was cut by 4 bases, the J end by 4 bases, with 11 bases between. CDR1 is KGHSH and CDR2 is LQKENI in the germline V gene. The CDR3 loop reads CASSQAGAYEQYV. The DNA of the CDR3 is TGTGCCAGCTCACAGGCAGGGGCTTACGAGCAGTACGTC.

The genes are TRBV25-1 and TRBJ2-2; unclear D gene. The germline V gene encodes CDR1 MGHDK and CDR2 SYGVNS. CDR3 length: 13 amino acids. Trimming stripped 0 bases from V and 2 bases from J, with 1 base between. The CDR3 DNA reads as TGTGCCAGCAGTGAATACAACACCGGGGAGCTGTTTTTT. Translated, it gives CASSEYNTGELFF.

The chain has TRBV6-5 and TRBJ1-2, with 8 bases fitting TRBD1. The CDR3 totals 14 residues. From germline, CDR1 is MNHEY and CDR2 SVGAGI. V trimming: 6 bases; J trimming: 4 bases; junction bases outside the gene matches: 7. The DNA of the CDR3 is TGTGCCAGCAGCCCAGGGGGCGGTTTCTATGGCTACACCTTC. Translated: CASSPGGGFYGYTF.

With regard to this clone: The junction departs from the called germline gene at one end, perhaps through a read error. The genes are TRBV2 and TRBJ2-2, with a tentative D call TRBD1 (5 bases). The germline V gene has CDR1 SNHLY and CDR2 FYNNEI. The CDR3 contains 14 residues. The CDR3 DNA follows: TGTGCCAGCAGTCAGGGCCCGAACATCGGGGAGCTGTTTTTT. It is translated as CASSQGPNIGELFF.

The chain links TRBV5-1 to TRBJ1-2; D gene ambiguous. The CDR3 has 16 residues. CDR1 is SGHRS, CDR2 YFSETQ, per germline. Trimming took 0 bases from V and 8 from J, leaving 20 bases between them. The CDR3 here is CASSLDSLRAGSGYTF. CDR3 DNA sequence: TGCGCCAGCAGCTTGGATTCCCTTCGGGCTGGATCAGGCTACACCTTC.

V usage is TRBV7-9 and J usage is TRBJ2-4; perhaps TRBD1 as D (6 bases). Germline loops: CDR1 SEHNR, CDR2 FQNEAQ (reference sequence). This CDR3 has 16 amino acids. V was trimmed by 5 bases and J by 0 bases, leaving 14 bases between them. The CDR3 nucleotides read TGTGCCAGCAGCGAGCGGACAGAACTAGCCAAAAACATTCAGTACTTC. This encodes CASSERTELAKNIQYF.

This chain links TRBV11-2 with TRBJ1-5; 7 bases fit TRBD1. This CDR3 is 14 amino acids long. Trimming at V came to 6 bases and at J to 5 bases, leaving 7 bases not matched to a gene. CDR1 is SGHAT and CDR2 is FQNNGV in the germline V gene. The CDR3 bases are TGTGCCAGCAGTACAGGGGTGGCCGATCAGCCCCAGCATTTT. Amino acids: CASSTGVADQPQHF.

This chain uses TRBV30 with TRBJ1-5; no clear D. V was clipped by 4 bases and J by 0 bases, with 7 bases between them. In germline, CDR1 is GTSNPN, CDR2 SVGIG (reference sequence). There are 13 residues in the CDR3. The CDR3 sequence is CAWNAGSNQPQHF. In nucleotides, the CDR3 is TGTGCCTGGAACGCAGGTAGCAATCAGCCCCAGCATTTT.

This chain uses TRBV19 with TRBJ2-7, with 8 bases identical to TRBD1. There are 15 residues in the CDR3. V lost 1 base to trimming and J lost 2 bases; unmatched junction nucleotides: 4. Germline assignment: CDR1 LNHDA and CDR2 SQIVND (reference sequence). CDR3 protein: CASSIVWTGTYEQYF. CDR3 DNA: TGTGCCAGTAGTATAGTCTGGACAGGGACCTACGAGCAGTACTTC.

The chain employs TRBV19 and TRBJ2-1; no clear D gene. The CDR3 contains 13 residues. Trimming cost V 4 bases and J 6 bases, with 10 bases left between them. Germline V gene data show CDR1 as LNHDA and CDR2 as SQIVND (reference sequence). The CDR3 is CASSRSIGNEQFF. The DNA of the CDR3 is TGTGCCAGTAGTAGATCCATAGGCAATGAGCAGTTCTTC.